The present entry profiles one T cell receptor (beta chain) with its context. Its target is unknown. RNA, at about 0.45 to 1 ug, was reverse transcribed with random hexamers. TCRdb re-analysed the immunoSEQ multiplex PCR reads in MiXCR, keeping a single row per CDR3 protein. The sample shows about 120,000 distinct CDR3 sequences, roughly 95% of them seen only once. From germline, CDR1 is DFQATT and CDR2 SNEGSKA (reference sequence). Trimming removed 3 bases at V and 3 bases at J, with 12 bases between. The CDR3 has 13 amino acids. The entry originates in a study of CD8 T cells in Susac syndrome. Across the study: Among sequenced Susac syndrome patients, six had active disease and roughly eight were in remission.

Study-wide points: It was acknowledged in the study that the number of individuals who were included in its TCR sequencing and HLA analysis was relatively small.

Sample: CD4+ T cells from PBMCs. This receptor was identified in a human donor with Susac syndrome. The chain uses TRBV20-1 and TRBJ2-7; the D gene is possibly TRBD2 (5 bases). In DNA form, the CDR3 reads TGCAGTGCTAGTAAGGACTGGGACTACGAGCAGTACTTC. Amino acid sequence: CSASKDWDYEQYF.